The TCR beta chain under discussion was sequenced for a study of cytomegalovirus exposure and HLA in healthy donors. Study findings and constraints: In a later analysis, HLA-C alleles had the fewest associated TCRs, DRB1 alleles the most. Some V segments, TRBV6-2 and TRBV6-3 among them, were indistinguishable and were therefore excluded.

The CDR3 has 14 amino acids. V gave up 3 bases and J gave up 1 base, with 7 bases separating them. Germline V CDR1 and CDR2: MNHEY, SMNVEV (reference sequence). In the PCR, 60 Vbeta and 13 Jbeta primers were used. TCRdb's table, derived via immunoSEQ multiplex PCR, lists solely in-frame clones and lacks some. The table has 160,000 or so clones, approximately 78% seen once. With respect to this clone: Its antigen is unidentified.

This TCR was sampled from a male donor in good health and CMV-seropositive. The chain carries TRBV27 and TRBJ1-3; D is undetermined. The sample consisted of PBMCs. Here the CDR3 reads CASSFSGSGNTIYF. CDR3 coding DNA: TGTGCCAGCAGTTTCTCGGGGTCTGGAAACACCATATATTTT.